This T cell receptor (beta chain) was documented in a study of neurological immune-mediated disorders (dated by TCRdb to the late 2010s). Describing the broader study: Among the approximately 35 multiple sclerosis patients, relapsing-remitting MS was present in some 31 and secondary progressive MS was present in 3. Peripheral blood TCR-beta repertoires from HTLV-I-associated myelopathy (HAM/TSP) patients, multiple sclerosis patients and healthy controls were compared by UMI-based sequencing. Longitudinal samples, technical triplicates and paired sorted CD4+ and CD8+ T-cell subsets, alongside PBMC samples, were included among the 106 TCR-beta libraries. The cohort comprised roughly 69 subjects: 14 HAM/TSP patients, 34 multiple sclerosis patients and around 20 healthy controls.

Libraries from unsorted PBMCs were made from 2 million PBMCs kept in RNAlater at -80 degrees C until RNA extraction. The multiple sclerosis patients were enrolled in a US clinical protocol that evaluated disease progression with magnetic resonance imaging. Peripheral blood was subjected to Ficoll-Hypaque density gradient centrifugation to isolate PBMCs, which were then cryopreserved in liquid nitrogen. This clonotype has a handful of counts. Its antigen has not been determined. The junction departs from germline at one end; a sequencing error may be responsible. The germline V gene (reference sequence) specifies DFQATT as CDR1 and SNEGSKA as CDR2. The CDR3 has 17 amino acids, counting the end cysteine and phenylalanine. Solely the CDR3 DNA is kept, with 51 bases framed from the first base. cDNA synthesis used template-switch 5'RACE with a primer carrying a 10-nucleotide random unique molecular identifier tagging each TCR transcript. Every sequencing run covered 15-18 subjects and yielded more than 180 million TCR-beta sequences. Total RNA was extracted with the RNeasy kit. TCR-beta VDJ regions were amplified with primers for the TCR constant region and the 5'RACE anchor, using the KAPA Real-time Library Amplification kit. A first PCR added sample indexes and Illumina adaptors, and a second PCR then raised library yield. The roughly 650 bp TCR product was size-selected on a 2% E-gel SizeSelection system after Ampure bead purification. Library quality was checked on a Bioanalyzer, concentration was measured with Qubit, and libraries were quantified with the Kapa Library Quantification kit before pooling. Libraries were sequenced paired-end 2 x 150 bp on an Illumina HiSeq 2500. To increase sequence diversity, roughly 23-30% phiX was spiked into each library pool. The authors' analysis ran thus. Quality-filtered reads were processed with the UMI-based MiGEC pipeline, which removed over 75% of raw TCR sequences during error correction. IMGT germline references were used for aligning VDJ genes, and each clonotype was defined as a unique CDR3 amino acid sequence together with its V-J genes. Clonal expansion, Shannon diversity and CDR3 relatedness (CalcPairwiseDistances, ClusterSamples) were evaluated with VDJtools, and phylogenetic trees were built with CLCbio workbench. Expanded clones were defined as having at least 8 unique UMIs, based on coefficient-of-variation modelling across technical triplicates. Using fastp at Q25 and MiXCR, TCRdb reprocessed the public reads and kept productive beta chains. Merged by CDR3 protein, the rows form single entries marked with the most common genes and DNA. TCRdb, rather than the study authors, made the V and J calls. This sample has 71,000 or so distinct CDR3 sequences in its table, and 4% to 6% of those were observed once. Together, the top ten hold roughly 2.4% of the sample.

Paper-wide results and their limitations: Expanded clones from different subjects shared no identical CDR3 amino acid sequences, which suggests that TCR-beta repertoires were private in all groups. TCR clonal expansion was greatest in HAM/TSP patients and smallest in MS patients, who ranked below even healthy controls. The MS cluster showed no association with clinical or MRI features, and the authors stated that larger cohorts are needed. Repertoires from 18 of 34 MS patients were grouped by phylogenetic analysis into a cluster of related CDR3 sequences, suggesting a possible repertoire-level signature.

Sequences were obtained from PBMCs. The rearranged segments are TRBV20-1 and TRBJ1-6; TRBD1 agrees with 9 junctional bases. This clonotype was sampled from a young woman with multiple sclerosis. The DNA sequence follows: TGCAGTGCTAGCTCCCGCCTAGGACAGGGGAATAATTCAACCCTCAACTTT. It encodes CSASSRLGQGNNSTLNF.